The 12 T cell receptor beta chains below come from one sample, sequenced in a study of cytomegalovirus exposure and HLA in healthy donors. The PCR was carried out with 60 Vbeta primers and 13 Jbeta primers. The table came from immunoSEQ multiplex PCR; TCRdb's copy has only in-frame clones and leaves some out. The data include approximately 150,000 clones; the top ten clones carry under 2%. The sample taken for sequencing was PBMCs. The receptors come from a woman in her fifties or sixties in good health and CMV-seronegative.

This chain links TRBV2 with TRBJ2-5; a weak D match, TRBD2 (5 bases). This CDR3 spans 13 amino acids. Trimming removed 3 bases from V and 1 base from J, with 6 bases in between. Germline-derived CDR1 and CDR2 are SNHLY and FYNNEI. CDR3 in amino acids: CASSDAGQETQYF. CDR3 bases: TGTGCCAGCAGTGACGCGGGCCAAGAGACCCAGTACTTC.

The chain uses TRBV5-1 and TRBJ2-2, with TRBD2 matching over 11 bases. The germline V gene has CDR1 SGHRS and CDR2 YFSETQ. The CDR3 is made up of 16 amino acids. V lost 4 bases and J lost 8; bases outside the gene matches: 10. CDR3 nucleotides: TGCGCCAGCAGCGTAGCGGGAGGGCCTTCTGCGGGGGAGCTGTTTTTT. Translation: CASSVAGGPSAGELFF.

The chain joins TRBV2 to TRBJ2-7; 7 positions agree with TRBD2. CDR1 and CDR2 from the germline V gene are SNHLY and FYNNEI. This CDR3 has 10 amino acids. Trimming took 8 bases from V and 6 from J; bases not matched to a gene: 1. The CDR3 sequence: CASGGVEQYF. The CDR3 nucleotides read TGTGCCAGCGGGGGGGTCGAGCAGTACTTC.

The chain recombines TRBV4-2 with TRBJ2-1; D ambiguous. Germline lookup yields CDR1 LGHNA and CDR2 YNFKEQ. V lost 1 base, J lost 7 bases, and 2 bases lay in between. The CDR3 loop spans 11 amino acids. CDR3 amino acids: CASSQANEQFF. CDR3 DNA sequence: TGTGCCAGCAGCCAAGCGAATGAGCAGTTCTTC.

This chain joins TRBV20-1 and TRBJ2-7, with 8 bases lining up with TRBD2. The CDR3 totals 11 residues. J gave up 7 bases and V 6 bases, and 5 bases lay outside the gene matches. In germline, CDR1 is DFQATT, CDR2 SNEGSKA (reference sequence). CDR3: CSAPSGWEQYF. CDR3 DNA: TGCAGTGCGCCTAGCGGGTGGGAGCAGTACTTC.

The V call is TRBV7-9, the J call TRBJ1-1, with 8 bases identical to TRBD1. CDR1 and CDR2 from the germline V gene are SEHNR and FQNEAQ (reference sequence). This CDR3 region has 15 residues. V gave up 5 bases and J gave up 0 bases; unmatched junction bases: 5. The CDR3 spells CASSPSGQVNTEAFF. CDR3 bases: TGTGCCAGCAGCCCCTCGGGACAGGTGAACACTGAAGCTTTCTTT.

The V and J genes are TRBV30 and TRBJ2-3, with 9 positions matching TRBD1. Germline loops: CDR1 GTSNPN, CDR2 SVGIG (reference sequence). CDR3 length: 14 residues. J gave up 4 bases and V 7 bases, and 9 bases lay outside the gene matches. CDR3 bases: TGTGCCTCCAGGACAGGGGTGGATTCAGATACGCAGTATTTT. Protein sequence: CASRTGVDSDTQYF.

The chain joins TRBV7-2 to TRBJ1-2, with 7 bases matching TRBD1. From germline, CDR1 is SGHTA and CDR2 FQGNSA. The CDR3 is 13 amino acids. The V and J ends lost 5 bases and 5 bases, in that order; junction bases with no gene match: 5. The CDR3 region is CASSIGTAYGYTF. In nucleotides, the CDR3 is TGTGCCAGCAGCATAGGGACAGCTTATGGCTACACCTTC.

The V call is TRBV6-5, the J call TRBJ2-5; TRBD2 is a possible D gene (5 bases). Germline CDR1 is MNHEY and CDR2 is SVGAGI. This CDR3 has 15 amino acids. Trimming took 2 bases from V and 5 from J, leaving 15 bases between them. CDR3 residues: CASSYTLRRAETQYF. The CDR3, as DNA: TGTGCCAGCAGTTACACACTCCGGCGGGCGGAGACCCAGTACTTC.

The V gene is TRBV27, the J gene TRBJ2-5; D call uncertain. Germline V gene sequence: CDR1 MNHEY, CDR2 SMNVEV (reference sequence). The V and J ends lost 3 bases and 2 bases respectively, with 7 bases between them. The CDR3 runs 13 residues. The CDR3 DNA reads as TGTGCCAGCAGTTTCTCCGGGCAAGAGACCCAGTACTTC. The encoded protein is CASSFSGQETQYF.

V is TRBV5-1 and J is TRBJ1-1; 10 bases match TRBD1. This CDR3 region has 16 residues. The V segment lost 0 bases and the J segment 5 bases; nucleotides outside the gene matches: 7. The germline CDR1 and CDR2 sequences are SGHRS and YFSETQ. CDR3 region: CASSLVGQGMGTEAFF. CDR3 nucleotides: TGCGCCAGCAGCTTGGTGGGACAGGGGATGGGGACTGAAGCTTTCTTT.

The chain joins TRBV19 to TRBJ1-2; a weak D match, TRBD1 (6 bases). The CDR3 is 15 residues long. The ends were cut back, 7 bases at V and 1 base at J, with 16 bases in the middle. Germline lookup yields CDR1 LNHDA and CDR2 SQIVND (reference sequence). CDR3 DNA sequence: TGTGCCAGTACCCTGGACAGCCGGTTTAACTATGGCTACACCTTC. Amino acid sequence: CASTLDSRFNYGYTF.